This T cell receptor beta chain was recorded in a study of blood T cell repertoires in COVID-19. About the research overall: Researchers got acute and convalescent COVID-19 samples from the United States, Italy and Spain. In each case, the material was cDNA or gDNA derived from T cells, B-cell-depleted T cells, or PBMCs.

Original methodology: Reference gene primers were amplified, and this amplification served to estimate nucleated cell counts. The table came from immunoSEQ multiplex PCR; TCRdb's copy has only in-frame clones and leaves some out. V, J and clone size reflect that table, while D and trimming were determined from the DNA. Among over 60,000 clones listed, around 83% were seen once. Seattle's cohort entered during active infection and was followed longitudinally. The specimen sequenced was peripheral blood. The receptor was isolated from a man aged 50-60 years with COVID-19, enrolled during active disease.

The CDR3 protein is CASSPTSTLAGAYEQYF. The CDR3 nucleotides are TGTGCCAGCAGTCCAACCTCCACACTAGCGGGAGCGTACGAGCAGTACTTC. The chain recombines TRBV6-6 with TRBJ2-7; 11 nucleotides agree with TRBD2. Germline CDR1 and CDR2: MNHNY and SVGAGI (reference sequence). V shed 5 bases and J 4 bases; nucleotides not matched to a gene: 13. There are 17 residues in the CDR3.